The 21 T cell receptor beta chains presented below share a single source sample, sequenced in a study of blood T cells in healthy people across ages. The use of a sample-barcoded 5' primer and a J-beta primer mix characterized a second PCR of about 7 to 12 cycles. TCRdb fed the 5' RACE reads into MiXCR, producing one record per CDR3 protein. The sample consists of fewer than 1.5 million distinct CDR3 sequences, approximately 38% of them appearing once. Sequenced input: blood. These receptors came from a woman under 30 in good health.

The V call is TRBV4-1, the J call TRBJ2-7; no definite D call. The CDR3 loop spans 16 amino acids. CDR1 and CDR2 from the germline V gene are MGHRA and YSYEKL. Trimming left V 5 bases short and J 7 bases short, with 24 bases between. The CDR3 DNA follows: TGCGCCAGCAGCTCCGCCTCGGGCCGTTTCTACAATGAGCAGTACTTC. Its protein is CASSSASGRFYNEQYF.

CDR3 in amino acids: CASSQWASGSPDTQYF. CDR3 DNA sequence: TGTGCCAGCAGCCAATGGGCTAGCGGGAGCCCAGATACGCAGTATTTT. This chain connects TRBV3-1 to TRBJ2-3; 10 nucleotides line up with TRBD2. The CDR3 loop spans 16 amino acids. CDR1 and CDR2 (germline): LGHDT, YNNKEL (reference sequence). Trimming took 2 bases from V and 4 from J; bases not matched to a gene: 6.

The chain combines TRBV19 with TRBJ2-1; D is possibly TRBD2 (5 bases). Germline V lookup: CDR1 LNHDA, CDR2 SQIVND (reference sequence). The germline V and J ends were trimmed by 7 bases and 7 bases, with 23 bases remaining between them. The CDR3 loop spans 16 amino acids. CDR3 coding DNA: TGTGCCAGTACCCTCCTTGGGCAACCCCCGGGGAATGAGCAGTTCTTC. Amino acids: CASTLLGQPPGNEQFF.

The chain joins TRBV27 to TRBJ1-4, with D tentatively TRBD1 (5 bases). Germline lookup yields CDR1 MNHEY and CDR2 SMNVEV (reference sequence). V lost 1 base to trimming and J lost 8 bases, with 14 bases between them. The CDR3 covers 15 residues. The CDR3 spells CASSLYGTLGEKLFF. The CDR3, as DNA: TGTGCCAGCAGTTTATATGGGACTTTAGGGGAAAAACTGTTTTTT.

This chain joins TRBV6-5 and TRBJ2-3; D is possibly TRBD1 (5 bases). The ends were cut back, 1 base at V and 6 bases at J, with 17 bases in the middle. Germline loops: CDR1 MNHEY, CDR2 SVGAGI. CDR3 length equals 16 residues. The CDR3 sequence: CASSYLGDTFADTQYF. In DNA form, the CDR3 reads TGTGCCAGCAGTTACTTAGGGGATACATTCGCGGATACGCAGTATTTT.

The V call is TRBV24-1, the J call TRBJ2-1; D unclear. The ends were cut back, 4 bases at V and 7 bases at J, with 7 bases in the middle. The CDR3 spans 12 residues. The V gene's germline CDR1 is KGHDR and CDR2 SFDVKD. CDR3 nucleotide sequence: TGTGCCACCAGTGAAGGACCGAATGAGCAGTTCTTC. Protein sequence: CATSEGPNEQFF.

Of note for this clonotype: One end of the junction is discordant with germline, which a read error may explain. The chain recombines TRBV27 with TRBJ2-1; 10 nucleotides align to TRBD2. CDR3 length: 16 amino acids. In germline, CDR1 is MNHEY, CDR2 SMNVEV (reference sequence). The CDR3 here is CASSLLAGALPNDQFF. CDR3 coding DNA: TGTGCCAGCAGTTTACTAGCGGGGGCCCTTCCCAATGATCAGTTCTTC.

This clonotype turned up a few times. This sequence joins TRBV28 and TRBJ2-5, with 11 positions matching TRBD1. V was clipped by 5 bases and J by 6 bases; unmatched bases: 11. CDR1 is MDHEN and CDR2 is SYDVKM in the germline V gene. The CDR3 sequence is 16 residues long. The CDR3 DNA reads as TGTGCCAGCAGTCCAAGGACAGGGGGCACTAAGAAGACCCAGTACTTC. Its protein is CASSPRTGGTKKTQYF.

This rearrangement joins TRBV20-1 to TRBJ1-1; weak D call: TRBD1 (5 bases). Trimming pared 0 bases from V and 9 bases from J, leaving 14 bases between. The CDR3 covers 13 residues. Germline V gives CDR1 DFQATT, CDR2 SNEGSKA (reference sequence). The CDR3 nucleotides are TGCAGTGCTAGAGAATCCGGGACGCCGAAAGCTTTCTTT. As protein: CSARESGTPKAFF.

This chain links TRBV9 with TRBJ2-6; D is ambiguous. The CDR3 covers 15 residues. The ends were cut back, 5 bases at V and 0 bases at J, with 9 bases in the middle. CDR1 is SGDLS and CDR2 is YYNGEE in the germline V gene. CDR3 nucleotide sequence: TGTGCCAGCAGTGGAGTGGCCTCTGGGGCCAACGTCCTGACTTTC. It is translated as CASSGVASGANVLTF.

This clonotype was found a few times. This chain joins TRBV12-3 or TRBV12-4 and TRBJ2-3; 13 bases are a match to TRBD2. CDR3 size: 16 residues. Germline trimming cut 6 bases from V and 4 bases from J; bases unmatched to any gene: 7. CDR3 DNA sequence: TGTGCCAGCAGCCCGGGACTAGCGGGGTTAGCAGATACGCAGTATTTT. This translates into CASSPGLAGLADTQYF.

This clonotype was recorded only once. The V call is TRBV3-1, the J call TRBJ1-5; D not resolved. Germline V gives CDR1 LGHDT, CDR2 YNNKEL (reference sequence). The ends were cut back, 4 bases at V and 8 bases at J, with 15 bases in the middle. The CDR3 is 14 amino acids. The CDR3 coding sequence is TGTGCCAGCAGCCCGAGCACCTCGGAAAAGCCCCAGCATTTT. It translates to CASSPSTSEKPQHF.

This clonotype was seen only a few times. V usage is TRBV2 and J usage is TRBJ2-3; 7 bases line up with TRBD2. The CDR3 runs 15 residues. CDR1 and CDR2 (germline): SNHLY, FYNNEI. V dropped 8 bases and J dropped 3; count of bases not matched to a gene: 11. This chain's CDR3 is CASCRLGGLTDTQYF. CDR3 coding DNA: TGTGCCAGCTGTCGGTTGGGGGGGTTGACAGATACGCAGTATTTT.

The sample holds a few counts of this clonotype. The chain employs TRBV7-2 and TRBJ2-1; D is undetermined. The CDR3 loop spans 13 amino acids. Looked up from germline, CDR1 is SGHTA and CDR2 is FQGNSA. Trimming took off 0 bases at V and 9 bases at J, with 9 bases between the two ends. CDR3 sequence (DNA): TGTGCCAGCAGCTTAGCCCCTCATACTGAGCAGTTCTTC. This codes for CASSLAPHTEQFF.

V and J are TRBV5-6 and TRBJ2-3; perhaps TRBD1 as D (6 bases). Trimming took off 2 bases at V and 1 base at J, with 14 bases between the two ends. Germline CDR1 is SGHDT and CDR2 is YYEEEE. CDR3 length: 16 amino acids. CDR3 bases: TGTGCCAGCAGCTTACAGGGAAGGTCGGGCACAGATACGCAGTATTTT. Its protein is CASSLQGRSGTDTQYF. Using reference TRBV5-6 and TRBJ2-3 for the parts outside the CDR3, the full variable domain is DAGVTQSPTHLIKTRGQQVTLRCSPKSGHDTVSWYQQALGQGPQFIFQYYEEEERQRGNFPDRFSGHQFPNYSSELNVNALLLGDSALYLCASSLQGRSGTDTQYFGPGTRLTVL.

This clonotype is a singleton in its sample. This clone may be a read error of a much larger clone one base away. This chain links TRBV6-2 or TRBV6-3 with TRBJ1-2; D not certain. This CDR3 has 10 residues. The V gene lost 8 bases and the J gene lost 6 bases, with 7 bases spanning the gap. Germline CDR1 reads MNHEY; CDR2 reads SVGEGT. The CDR3 loop reads CASWSHGYTF. As DNA, the CDR3 is TGTGCCAGCTGGAGCCATGGCTACACCTTC.

This sequence joins TRBV9 and TRBJ2-2; 12 bases agree with TRBD2. The CDR3 is 17 residues long. Germline CDR1 SGDLS, CDR2 YYNGEE. With V trimmed by 3 bases and J by 6 bases, 9 bases remained unmatched. In nucleotides, the CDR3 is TGTGCCAGCAGCGCCGCGACTAGCGGGGGATATGCCGGGGAGCTGTTTTTT. Encoded protein: CASSAATSGGYAGELFF.

The J gene is TRBJ2-7, the V gene TRBV13; D is tentatively TRBD1 or TRBD2 (5 bases each). This CDR3 is 17 amino acids long. Germline loops: CDR1 PRHDT, CDR2 FYEKMQ (reference sequence). The V and J ends lost 2 bases and 1 base respectively, with 18 bases between them. The CDR3 region has the DNA TGTGCCAGCAGCTTAATTGGGCTCCGGGACGGATCCTACGAGCAGTACTTC. Its translation: CASSLIGLRDGSYEQYF.

This clonotype was detected only a few times. This chain connects TRBV10-3 to TRBJ2-1, with TRBD2 matching over 7 bases. V shed 10 bases and J 5 bases; nucleotides not matched to a gene: 5. CDR1 is ENHRY and CDR2 is SYGVKD in the germline V gene. The CDR3 is 12 residues long. This chain's CDR3 is CATMGGDNEQFF. The DNA for the CDR3 is TGTGCCACCATGGGAGGGGACAATGAGCAGTTCTTC.

This clonotype was picked up one time. The chain combines TRBV20-1 with TRBJ2-1, with TRBD1 matching 7 bases. Germline V gene sequence: CDR1 DFQATT, CDR2 SNEGSKA (reference sequence). The CDR3 spans 15 residues. J lost 3 bases, V lost 5 bases, and 10 bases had no gene match. As DNA, the CDR3 is TGCAGTGCTTGGGCCGAACAGGGGTTCTACAATGAGCAGTTCTTC. This sequence encodes CSAWAEQGFYNEQFF.

V and J are TRBV20-1 and TRBJ2-1, with TRBD2 matching 9 bases. CDR1 and CDR2 from the germline V gene are DFQATT and SNEGSKA (reference sequence). V shed 6 bases, J shed 5 bases, and the junction held 14 bases outside the gene matches. The CDR3 runs to 16 residues. CDR3 nucleotide sequence: TGCAGTGCCCCCAGGGACCTAGCGGGAACCCACAATGAGCAGTTCTTC. Its protein product is CSAPRDLAGTHNEQFF.